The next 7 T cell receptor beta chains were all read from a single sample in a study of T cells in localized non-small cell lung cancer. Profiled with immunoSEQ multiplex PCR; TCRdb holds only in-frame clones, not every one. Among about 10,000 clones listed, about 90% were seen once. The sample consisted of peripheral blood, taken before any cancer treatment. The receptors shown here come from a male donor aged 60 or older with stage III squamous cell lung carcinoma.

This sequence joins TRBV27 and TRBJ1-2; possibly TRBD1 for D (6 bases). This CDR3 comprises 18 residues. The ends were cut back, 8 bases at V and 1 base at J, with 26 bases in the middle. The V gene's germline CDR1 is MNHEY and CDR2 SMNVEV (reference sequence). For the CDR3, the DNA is TGTGCCAGCTCCCCGGGGGGCAGCTCCAACAACCTTAACTATGGCTACACCTTC. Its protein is CASSPGGSSNNLNYGYTF.

The CDR3 reads CASSESGDTQYF. The DNA of the CDR3 is TGTGCCAGCAGTGAATCGGGAGATACGCAGTATTTT. The gene calls are TRBV2 and TRBJ2-3; no clear D. This CDR3 has 12 amino acids. V was trimmed by 2 bases and J by 5 bases, leaving 5 bases between them. CDR1 and CDR2 from the germline V gene are SNHLY and FYNNEI.

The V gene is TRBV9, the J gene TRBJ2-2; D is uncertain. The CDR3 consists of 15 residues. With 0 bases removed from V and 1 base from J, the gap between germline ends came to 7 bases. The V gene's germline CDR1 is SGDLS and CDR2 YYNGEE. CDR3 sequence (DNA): TGTGCCAGCAGCGTAGCTTCAGTGAACACCGGGGAGCTGTTTTTT. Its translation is CASSVASVNTGELFF.

The CDR3 DNA reads TGTGCCAGCAGTCCGGACAGGGGATCCTACGAGCAGTACTTC. It translates to CASSPDRGSYEQYF. This chain uses TRBV5-4 with TRBJ2-7; 9 bases fit TRBD1. The CDR3 consists of 14 residues. The V segment lost 5 bases and the J segment 1 base; nucleotides outside the gene matches: 4. Germline V gene lookup returns CDR1 SGHNT and CDR2 YYREEE (reference sequence).

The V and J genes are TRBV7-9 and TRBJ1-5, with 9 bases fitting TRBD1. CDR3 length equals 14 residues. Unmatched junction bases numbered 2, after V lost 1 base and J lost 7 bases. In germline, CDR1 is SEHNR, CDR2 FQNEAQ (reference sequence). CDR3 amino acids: CASSLGTGVQPQHF. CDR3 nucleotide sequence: TGTGCCAGCAGCTTAGGGACAGGGGTCCAGCCCCAGCATTTT.

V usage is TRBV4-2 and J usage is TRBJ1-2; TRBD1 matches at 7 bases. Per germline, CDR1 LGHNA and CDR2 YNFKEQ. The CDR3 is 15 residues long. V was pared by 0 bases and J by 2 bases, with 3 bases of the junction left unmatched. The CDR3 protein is CASSQENRGNYGYTF. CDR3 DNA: TGTGCCAGCAGCCAAGAAAACAGGGGCAACTATGGCTACACCTTC.

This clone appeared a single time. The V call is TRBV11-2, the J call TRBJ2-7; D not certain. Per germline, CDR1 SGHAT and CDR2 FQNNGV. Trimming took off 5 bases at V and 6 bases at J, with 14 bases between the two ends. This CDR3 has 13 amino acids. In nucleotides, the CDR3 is TGTGCCAGCAGCATAGGCGGTAGGTCCGAGCAGTACTTC. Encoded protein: CASSIGGRSEQYF.